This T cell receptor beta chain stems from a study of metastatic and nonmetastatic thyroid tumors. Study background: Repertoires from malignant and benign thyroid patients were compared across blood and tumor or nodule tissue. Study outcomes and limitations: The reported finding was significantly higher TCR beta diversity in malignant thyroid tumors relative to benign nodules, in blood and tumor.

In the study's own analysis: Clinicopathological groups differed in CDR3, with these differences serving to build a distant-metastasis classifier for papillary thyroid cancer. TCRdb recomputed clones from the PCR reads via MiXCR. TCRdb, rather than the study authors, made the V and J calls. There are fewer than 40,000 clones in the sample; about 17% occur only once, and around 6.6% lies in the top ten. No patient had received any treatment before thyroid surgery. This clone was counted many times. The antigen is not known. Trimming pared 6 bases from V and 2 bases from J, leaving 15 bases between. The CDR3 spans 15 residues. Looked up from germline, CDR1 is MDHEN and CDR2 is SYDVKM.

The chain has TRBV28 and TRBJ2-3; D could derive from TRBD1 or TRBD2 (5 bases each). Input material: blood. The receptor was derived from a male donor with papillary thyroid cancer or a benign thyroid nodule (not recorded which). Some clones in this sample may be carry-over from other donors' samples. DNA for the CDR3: TGTGCCAGCAGCCTACCCAGCGGACACACAGATACGCAGTATTTT. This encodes CASSLPSGHTDTQYF.